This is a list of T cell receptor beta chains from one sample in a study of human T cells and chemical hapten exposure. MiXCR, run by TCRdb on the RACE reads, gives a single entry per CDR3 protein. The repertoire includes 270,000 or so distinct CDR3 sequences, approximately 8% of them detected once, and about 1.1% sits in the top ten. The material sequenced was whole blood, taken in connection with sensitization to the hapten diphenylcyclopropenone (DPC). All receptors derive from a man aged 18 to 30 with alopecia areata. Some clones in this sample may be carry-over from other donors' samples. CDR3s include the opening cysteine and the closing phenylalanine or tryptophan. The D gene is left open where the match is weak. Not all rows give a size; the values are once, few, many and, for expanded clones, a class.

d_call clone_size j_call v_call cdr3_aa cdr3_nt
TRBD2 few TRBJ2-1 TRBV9 CASSPRLAGNYNEQFF TGTGCCAGCAGCCCCCGGCTAGCGGGGAACTACAATGAGCAGTTCTTC
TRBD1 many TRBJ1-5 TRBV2 CASSPRDRAFSNQPQHF TGTGCCAGCAGTCCCCGGGACAGGGCTTTCAGCAATCAGCCCCAGCATTTT
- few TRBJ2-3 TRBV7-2 CASSFPPSGAATDTQYF TGTGCCAGCAGCTTTCCTCCGAGTGGGGCAGCCACAGATACGCAGTATTTT
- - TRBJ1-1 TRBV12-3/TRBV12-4 CASSPPRGGRMNTEAFF TGTGCCAGCAGCCCTCCTCGAGGGGGAAGGATGAACACTGAAGCTTTCTTT
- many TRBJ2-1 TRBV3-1 CASSLLNNEQFF TGTGCCAGCAGTCTACTTAACAATGAGCAGTTCTTC
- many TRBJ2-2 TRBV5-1 CASSLAWTLETGELFF TGCGCCAGCAGCTTGGCCTGGACTTTAGAGACCGGGGAGCTGTTTTTT
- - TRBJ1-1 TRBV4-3 CASSQGPTASTNTEAFF TGCGCCAGCAGCCAAGGTCCTACAGCCTCCACGAACACTGAAGCTTTCTTT
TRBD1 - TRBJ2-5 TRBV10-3 CAISNRDREGETQYF TGTGCCATCAGTAACCGGGACAGGGAAGGAGAGACCCAGTACTTC
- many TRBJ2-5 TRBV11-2 CASSAGNQETQYF TGTGCCAGCAGTGCGGGAAATCAAGAGACCCAGTACTTC
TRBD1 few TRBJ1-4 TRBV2 CASSVDRGRSTNEKLFF TGTGCCAGCAGCGTGGACAGGGGTCGTTCGACTAATGAAAAACTGTTTTTT
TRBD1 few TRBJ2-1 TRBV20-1 CSARLGQGRGPRPGSSYNEQFF TGCAGTGCTAGACTTGGACAGGGGCGGGGGCCCCGACCGGGTAGCTCCTACAATGAGCAGTTCTTC
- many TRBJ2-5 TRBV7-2 CASSFPGRQETQYF TGTGCCAGCAGCTTTCCAGGACGGCAAGAGACCCAGTACTTC
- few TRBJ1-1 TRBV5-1 CASSFTWELNTEAFF TGCGCCAGCAGTTTTACATGGGAACTGAACACTGAAGCTTTCTTT
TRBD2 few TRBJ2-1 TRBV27 CASSPPGTSGGSLYNEQFF TGTGCCAGCAGTCCACCCGGGACTAGCGGGGGGTCCCTATACAATGAGCAGTTCTTC
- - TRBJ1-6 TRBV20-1 CSASLPDRVYNSPLHF TGCAGTGCTAGCCTACCTGACCGGGTATATAATTCACCCCTCCACTTT
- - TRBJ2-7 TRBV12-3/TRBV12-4 CASRRGQSPSYEQYF TGTGCCAGCAGACGTGGACAGTCGCCGAGCTACGAGCAGTACTTC
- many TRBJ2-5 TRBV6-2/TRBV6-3 CASSGYQETQYF TGTGCCAGCAGCGGGTACCAAGAGACCCAGTACTTC
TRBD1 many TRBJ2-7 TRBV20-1 CSAKRPQGAGEQYF TGCAGTGCAAAGAGGCCACAGGGGGCTGGGGAGCAGTACTTC
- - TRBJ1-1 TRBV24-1 CATSYRDTEAFF TGTGCCACCAGTTACCGAGACACTGAAGCTTTCTTT
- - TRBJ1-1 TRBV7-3 CASRRDRIMNTEAFF TGTGCCAGCCGGCGGGATCGGATTATGAACACTGAAGCTTTCTTT
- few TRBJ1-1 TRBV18 CASSPSSGDTEAFF TGTGCCAGCTCACCATCTTCGGGGGACACTGAAGCTTTCTTT
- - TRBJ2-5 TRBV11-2 CASSTPLGTQYF TGTGCCAGCAGCACACCACTCGGGACCCAGTACTTC
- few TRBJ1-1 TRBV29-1 CSVREGTEAFF TGCAGCGTTAGAGAGGGGACTGAAGCTTTCTTT